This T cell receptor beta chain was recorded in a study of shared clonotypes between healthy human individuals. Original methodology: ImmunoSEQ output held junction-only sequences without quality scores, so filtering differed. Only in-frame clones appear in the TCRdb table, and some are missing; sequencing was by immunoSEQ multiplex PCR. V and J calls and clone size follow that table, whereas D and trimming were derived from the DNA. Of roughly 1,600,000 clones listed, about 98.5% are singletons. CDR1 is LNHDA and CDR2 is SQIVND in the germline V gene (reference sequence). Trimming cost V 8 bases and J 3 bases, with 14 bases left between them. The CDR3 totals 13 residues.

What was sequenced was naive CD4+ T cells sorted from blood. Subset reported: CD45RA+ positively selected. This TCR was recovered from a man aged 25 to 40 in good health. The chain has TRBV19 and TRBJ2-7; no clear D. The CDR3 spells CASAVGLGYEQYF. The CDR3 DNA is TGTGCCAGTGCCGTAGGGTTGGGCTACGAGCAGTACTTC.